This TCR beta chain originates from a study of T cell responses to AZD1222 COVID-19 vaccine (dated by TCRdb to 2020 to 2022). Study-level background: AZD1222 recipients with second doses at about 4 weeks or about 12 weeks were pooled, because spike-specific TCR depth and breadth did not differ between schedules. Trial participants were enrolled by age into subgroups of 18-55, 56-69 and 70-plus years, and roughly 150, 30 and 60 TCR-sequenced participants, respectively, were included in these subgroups. TCR sequencing covered more than 230 trial participants: approximately 200 given two doses of AZD1222 and approximately 26 given two doses of MenACWY control vaccine.

Inclusive of the bounding cysteine and phenylalanine, the CDR3 is 14 residues long. Of all the DNA, just the CDR3 is kept, 42 bases in frame from base 1. The germline V gene provides CDR1 MDHEN and CDR2 SYDVKM. V is pared back by 7 bases and J by 8 bases, with 17 bases lying between the germline termini. With respect to this clone: This receptor's antigen is unknown. Base quality data are lacking; no much larger clone is found one base away.

The CDR3 regions of human TCRbeta chains were analyzed by immunosequencing. Per the authors' processing: Repertoire TCRs were checked for matches against a reference library of SARS-CoV-2-specific TCRs that had been generated using the MIRA antigen-specificity platform. Breadth meant the fraction of unique TCRs that were SARS-CoV-2-associated, whereas depth meant the fraction of total T cells that were SARS-CoV-2-associated. Using the MIRA data, each spike-specific TCR was assigned both to the spike region to which the TCR was reactive and to a CD4 or CD8 class. Log10-transformed breadth and depth values were compared by one-way ANOVA with Sidak's multiple comparisons tests. TCRdb holds this immuneACCESS table with in-frame rearrangements only. Some clones are missing; in checked studies, unresolved V genes explain under half, and the rest has no known cause. V, J and clone size derive from that table, while D and trimming were established from the DNA sequence. This sample lists about 110,000 clones; around 84% were detected once. The leading ten clones occupy about 3% of the sample.

Overall results and qualifications from the work: After two AZD1222 doses, both the breadth and the depth of spike-specific TCRs were significantly higher than at day 0 and than in MenACWY recipients. The whole spike protein was spanned by vaccine-associated CD4 TCRs, and dominant responses were seen in regions 160-218 and 743-854. Participants were mostly white British and included more females than males, and it was suggested by the authors that clonal diversity may have been underestimated. Reportedly, close to half of the unique spike-specific TCRs recognized epitopes lying outside the regions that are mutated in the B.1.351 and B.1.1.7 variants. Conclusions about previously exposed vaccinees are limited, since just a handful of AZD1222 recipients were seropositive for SARS-CoV-2 at baseline. No day 14 peak-response samples were available, so repertoires were characterized only after the peak T cell response. In the small 56-69-year group, the increase in depth fell short of significance, most likely because of low power.

Sample time point, as interpreted from the label and publication: baseline before first vaccination. Vaccinee samples were obtained from the UK trials COV001 and COV002, which included a single-blind randomized controlled phase 2/3 trial of AZD1222 (ChAdOx1 nCoV-19) in healthy adults. Trial participant PBMC samples were collected at day 0 and day 28 after the second dose for TCRbeta chain sequencing. The receptor was derived from an adult in good health. Specimen: peripheral blood, collected on day 0 of AZD1222 vaccination. In this chain, TRBV28 is recombined with TRBJ1-4; the D gene is perhaps TRBD1, on 5 matching bases. The DNA reads TGTGCCAGCACCCTATGGGGGTCTCGGGAAAAACTGTTTTTT. The resulting protein is CASTLWGSREKLFF.